The 21 T cell receptor beta chains below come from one sample, sequenced in a study of OX40 agonist ivuxolimab in advanced cancers. Clones were read by immunoSEQ multiplex PCR, and TCRdb kept only the in-frame ones, dropping some. Of some 100,000 clones listed, approximately 89% are singletons. The sequencing used CD4+ or CD8+ T cells sorted from blood, collected in a trial of the OX40 agonist ivuxolimab. The receptors originated from an adult with an advanced solid tumor such as melanoma, head and neck, liver or kidney cancer.

This chain connects TRBV7-8 to TRBJ1-6, with D hard to call. The V gene lost 3 bases and the J gene lost 7 bases, with 4 bases spanning the gap. From germline, CDR1 is SGHVS and CDR2 FQNEAQ. The CDR3 is 12 residues long. For the CDR3, the DNA is TGTGCCAGCAGCTTCTCAAATTCACCCCTCCACTTT. This translates into CASSFSNSPLHF.

V and J are TRBV9 and TRBJ2-7, with D unclear. Germline CDR1 and CDR2: SGDLS and YYNGEE. The CDR3 length is 14 residues. V was clipped by 0 bases and J by 1 base, with 8 bases between them. The chain's CDR3 is CASSVGVKSYEQYF. The CDR3 DNA sequence: TGTGCCAGCAGCGTAGGCGTCAAATCCTACGAGCAGTACTTC.

The rearrangement joins TRBV2 to TRBJ2-5; D is ambiguous. Trimming stripped 6 bases from V and 5 bases from J, with 10 bases between. The CDR3 loop spans 12 amino acids. Germline-derived CDR1 and CDR2 are SNHLY and FYNNEI. CDR3 nucleotides: TGTGCCAGCAGCGAACTCAGGGAGACCCAGTACTTC. Translating it yields CASSELRETQYF.

V usage is TRBV11-3 and J usage is TRBJ1-1, with D unresolved. Germline CDR1 reads SGHNT; CDR2 reads YENEEA. This CDR3 is 13 amino acids long. V was clipped by 5 bases and J by 1 base, with 8 bases between them. CDR3 protein: CASSENWNTEAFF. CDR3 nucleotide sequence: TGTGCCAGCAGCGAGAACTGGAACACTGAAGCTTTCTTT.

The rearrangement uses TRBV5-1 and TRBJ1-2, with 7 nucleotides matching TRBD1. This CDR3 contains 14 residues. The trim removed 2 bases at V and 5 bases at J, leaving 6 bases unmatched. CDR1 and CDR2 from the germline V gene are SGHRS and YFSETQ. This CDR3 is CASSLVQGGYGYTF. The CDR3 DNA reads as TGCGCCAGCAGCTTAGTCCAGGGGGGTTATGGCTACACCTTC.

This clone was observed a single time. The chain employs TRBV19 and TRBJ2-5; 8 nucleotides agree with TRBD1. V shed 5 bases, J shed 5 bases, and the junction held 10 bases outside the gene matches. Per the germline V gene, CDR1 is LNHDA and CDR2 is SQIVND (reference sequence). This CDR3 is built from 15 residues. The DNA of the CDR3 is TGTGCCAGTAGTCGAACAGGGGGGAGGTTGGAGACCCAGTACTTC. Translating it yields CASSRTGGRLETQYF.

Here the CDR3 DNA reads TGTGCCAGTAGTATAGCGTCGCGGATAACCTACAATGAGCAGTTCTTC. It is translated as CASSIASRITYNEQFF. This chain links TRBV19 with TRBJ2-1; D is unclear. Germline values: CDR1 LNHDA, CDR2 SQIVND (reference sequence). The CDR3 has 16 amino acids. The V and J ends lost 1 base and 2 bases respectively, with 12 bases between them.

The chain is built from TRBV9 and TRBJ2-1, with D perhaps being TRBD1 or TRBD2 (5 bases each). CDR3 length: 15 amino acids. The germline CDR1 and CDR2 sequences are SGDLS and YYNGEE. Trimming pared 6 bases from V and 7 bases from J, leaving 20 bases between. The CDR3 loop is CASTTGVDGANEQFF. CDR3 nucleotides: TGTGCCAGCACCACGGGCGTCGACGGGGCAAATGAGCAGTTCTTC.

V usage is TRBV7-3 and J usage is TRBJ1-4, with TRBD1 matching 10 bases. The CDR3 is made up of 15 amino acids. The germline V gene encodes CDR1 SGHTA and CDR2 FQGTGA. Losses at the gene ends were 5 bases for V and 7 bases for J; bases not matched to a gene: 7. The DNA for the CDR3 is TGTGCCAGCAGCCAGACAGGGGGCGCGGGTGAAAAACTGTTTTTT. Its protein product is CASSQTGGAGEKLFF.

This sequence joins TRBV7-3 and TRBJ1-1; D gene ambiguous. The germline V gene encodes CDR1 SGHTA and CDR2 FQGTGA. V lost 2 bases and J lost 4, with 14 bases in between. This CDR3 is 15 amino acids long. The CDR3 sequence: CASSLSPVSGTEAFF. CDR3 nucleotides: TGTGCCAGCAGCTTATCGCCCGTGTCAGGCACTGAAGCTTTCTTT.

The chain has TRBV27 and TRBJ1-5; D uncertain. Trimming removed 3 bases from V and 4 bases from J, with 13 bases in between. The CDR3 runs 15 residues. CDR1 and CDR2 (germline): MNHEY, SMNVEV (reference sequence). The CDR3 sequence: CASSLYRGFNQPQHF. The CDR3 DNA reads TGTGCCAGCAGTTTGTATCGGGGATTTAATCAGCCCCAGCATTTT.

The gene calls are TRBV14 and TRBJ2-1; D uncertain. Germline V gives CDR1 SGHDN, CDR2 FVKESK. V lost 0 bases to trimming and J lost 7 bases, with 7 bases between them. The CDR3 length is 13 residues. CDR3 in DNA: TGTGCCAGCAGCCAAGACCTAGTGAATGAGCAGTTCTTC. This codes for CASSQDLVNEQFF.

The chain carries TRBV5-4 and TRBJ2-1; D is possibly TRBD1 or TRBD2 (6 bases each). Trimming removed 3 bases at V and 3 bases at J, with 13 bases between. CDR1 SGHNT and CDR2 YYREEE come from the germline V gene (reference sequence). This CDR3 comprises 15 residues. CDR3 sequence reads: CASSSEGGYYNEQFF. Written as DNA, the CDR3 is TGTGCCAGCAGCTCGGAGGGGGGCTACTACAATGAGCAGTTCTTC.

This chain connects TRBV6-6 to TRBJ1-4; TRBD1 matches at 9 bases. CDR1 MNHNY and CDR2 SVGAGI come from the germline V gene (reference sequence). CDR3 length equals 15 residues. After removal of 2 bases from V and 7 bases from J, the junction contained 5 bases not matched to a gene. The CDR3 bases are TGTGCCAGCAGTTACCGACAGGGGGGGAGTGAAAAACTGTTTTTT. Translation gives CASSYRQGGSEKLFF.

This clone was seen more than once but under ten times. The chain combines TRBV5-1 with TRBJ2-2; 8 bases agree with TRBD2. Trimming at V came to 1 base and at J to 4 bases, leaving 3 bases not matched to a gene. CDR3 length equals 15 residues. Germline V gives CDR1 SGHRS, CDR2 YFSETQ. Here the CDR3 reads CASSLQRGSTGELFF. The CDR3 DNA reads TGCGCCAGCAGCTTGCAGCGGGGGTCCACCGGGGAGCTGTTTTTT.

The chain combines TRBV5-1 with TRBJ1-5; TRBD1 is a possible D gene (5 bases). The ends were cut back, 4 bases at V and 5 bases at J, with 13 bases in the middle. CDR1 is SGHRS and CDR2 is YFSETQ in the germline V gene. The CDR3 spans 14 residues. The CDR3: CASSPGTEYQPQHF. The CDR3 region has the DNA TGCGCCAGCAGCCCGGGGACCGAATATCAGCCCCAGCATTTT. The full variable domain, in which reference TRBV5-1 and TRBJ1-5 provide the parts outside the CDR3, is KAGVTQTPRYLIKTRGQQVTLSCSPISGHRSVSWYQQTPGQGLQFLFEYFSETQRNKGNFPGRFSGRQFSNSRSEMNVSTLELGDSALYLCASSPGTEYQPQHFGDGTRLSIL.

The chain combines TRBV5-4 with TRBJ2-7; TRBD1 matches at 9 bases. V lost 4 bases and J lost 4; bases outside the gene matches: 12. CDR1 SGHNT and CDR2 YYREEE come from the germline V gene (reference sequence). There are 16 residues in the CDR3. CDR3 sequence reads: CASSPIPGQGGYEQYF. In nucleotides, the CDR3 is TGTGCCAGCAGCCCAATACCGGGACAGGGTGGATACGAGCAGTACTTC.

In regard to this clone: Other DNA sequences of this sample code for an identical CDR3. The J gene is TRBJ2-5, the V gene TRBV11-2; D uncertain. Germline values: CDR1 SGHAT, CDR2 FQNNGV. The CDR3 contains 14 residues. Trimming pared 3 bases from V and 7 bases from J, leaving 15 bases between. CDR3 residues: CASSLGQAGVTQYF. Here the CDR3 DNA reads TGTGCCAGCAGCTTGGGTCAGGCTGGGGTGACCCAGTACTTC.

This chain uses TRBV5-1 with TRBJ2-7, with D possibly being TRBD1 (6 bases). Looked up from germline, CDR1 is SGHRS and CDR2 is YFSETQ. This CDR3 is 14 amino acids long. The germline V and J ends were trimmed by 6 bases and 1 base, with 14 bases remaining between them. The CDR3 coding sequence is TGCGCCAGCAAGCCCGGGACAACATCCTACGAGCAGTACTTC. Its protein product is CASKPGTTSYEQYF.

The J gene is TRBJ2-7, the V gene TRBV15, with TRBD2 matching 7 bases. J gave up 0 bases and V 5 bases, and 4 bases lay outside the gene matches. CDR3 length equals 14 residues. Germline assignment: CDR1 LNHNV and CDR2 YYDKDF (reference sequence). CDR3 DNA: TGTGCCACCAGCGGACTAGGGGTCTCCTACGAGCAGTACTTC. It translates to CATSGLGVSYEQYF.

The V gene is TRBV19, the J gene TRBJ2-3; D might be TRBD2 (5 bases). V gave up 5 bases and J gave up 0 bases, with 12 bases separating them. Germline V gene data show CDR1 as LNHDA and CDR2 as SQIVND (reference sequence). The CDR3 totals 15 residues. The CDR3 nucleotides read TGTGCCAGTAGTCCCAGCGGCCTTAGCACAGATACGCAGTATTTT. Amino acid sequence: CASSPSGLSTDTQYF.